This T cell receptor (beta chain) was documented in a study of CD8+CD57+ T cells in acquired aplastic anemia. Across the whole study: The average for DNA from sorted CD4+ and CD8+ cells was 3 to 3.5 ug.

This clonotype came up once. The germline gives CDR1 KGHDR, CDR2 SFDVKD. V shed 4 bases, J shed 5 bases, and the junction held 8 bases outside the gene matches. CDR3 size: 16 residues. Profiles of TCR beta VDJ and CDR3 were generated from a genomic DNA template. TCRdb reanalysed the reads using MiXCR and keeps one entry per CDR3 protein. Seen here are around 170,000 distinct CDR3 sequences, roughly half observed once, and the top ten hold under 3.5%. The chain couples TRBV24-1 to TRBJ2-5; 11 bases map to TRBD1. The sequence was obtained from a human donor in good health. The sample taken for sequencing was sorted CD4+, CD8+, or CD8+CD57+ T cells (not recorded which) from PBMCs. CDR3 DNA sequence: TGTGCCACCAGTGAACTTTGGACAGGGGGCCGGGAGACCCAGTACTTC. Translating gives CATSELWTGGRETQYF.